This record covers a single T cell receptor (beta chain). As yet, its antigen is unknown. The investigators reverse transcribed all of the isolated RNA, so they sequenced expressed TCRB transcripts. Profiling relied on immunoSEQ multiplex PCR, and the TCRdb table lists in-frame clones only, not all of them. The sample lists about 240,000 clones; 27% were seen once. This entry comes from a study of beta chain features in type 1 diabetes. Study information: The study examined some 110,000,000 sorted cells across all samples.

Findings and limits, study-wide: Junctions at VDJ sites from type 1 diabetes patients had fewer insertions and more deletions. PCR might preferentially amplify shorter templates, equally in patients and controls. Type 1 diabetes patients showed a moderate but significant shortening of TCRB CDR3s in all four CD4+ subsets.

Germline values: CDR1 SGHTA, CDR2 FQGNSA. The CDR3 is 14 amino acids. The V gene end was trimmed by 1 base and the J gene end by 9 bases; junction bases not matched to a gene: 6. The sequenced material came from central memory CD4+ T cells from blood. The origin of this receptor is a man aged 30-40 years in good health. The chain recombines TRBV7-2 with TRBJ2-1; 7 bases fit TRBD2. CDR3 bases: TGTGCCAGCAGCTTAGATCACCAGCGGGGTGAGCAGTTCTTC. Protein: CASSLDHQRGEQFF.